These 8 T cell receptor beta chains were sequenced from one sample in a study of immune cell composition in non-small cell lung cancer. The method was immunoSEQ multiplex PCR; TCRdb's version includes in-frame clones alone and lacks a portion of them. The sample has under 4,000 clones, roughly four fifths seen once. Specimen: lung tumor tissue. Receptors originate from a human donor with non-small cell lung cancer.

The chain employs TRBV10-3 and TRBJ1-5, with a weak D call TRBD1 (6 bases). Germline assignment: CDR1 ENHRY and CDR2 SYGVKD. V shed 3 bases and J shed 7 bases, with 16 bases lying between them. The CDR3 totals 15 residues. The CDR3 spells CAISEGGPSEQPQHF. CDR3 nucleotides: TGTGCCATCAGTGAAGGGGGACCCTCCGAACAGCCCCAGCATTTT.

The chain uses TRBV28 and TRBJ2-7; TRBD1 matches 9 bases. Germline V gene sequence: CDR1 MDHEN, CDR2 SYDVKM. The CDR3 loop spans 13 amino acids. Unmatched junction bases numbered 1, after V lost 4 bases and J lost 3 bases. The CDR3 DNA reads as TGTGCCAGCAGTTCGGGACAGGGCTACGAGCAGTACTTC. Protein: CASSSGQGYEQYF.

CDR3 amino acids: CASSSLTPGAYEQYF. DNA for the CDR3: TGTGCCAGCAGCTCCCTGACTCCGGGGGCCTACGAGCAGTACTTC. This sequence joins TRBV11-2 and TRBJ2-7; D is perhaps TRBD2 (6 bases). Germline V gene lookup returns CDR1 SGHAT and CDR2 FQNNGV. V was clipped by 4 bases and J by 2 bases, with 15 bases between them. This CDR3 is built from 15 residues.

The CDR3 sequence is CASSQGLAAYNEQFF. The CDR3 nucleotides read TGTGCCAGCAGCCAGGGACTAGCGGCCTACAATGAGCAGTTCTTC. V usage is TRBV7-8 and J usage is TRBJ2-1; TRBD2 matches 11 bases. The CDR3 is 15 residues long. Germline V gene lookup returns CDR1 SGHVS and CDR2 FQNEAQ. The junction had 2 bases not matched to a gene; V was cut back by 5 bases and J by 2 bases.

The genes are TRBV27 and TRBJ1-5; D is unclear. The CDR3 loop spans 14 amino acids. Germline CDR1 and CDR2: MNHEY and SMNVEV (reference sequence). V lost 3 bases and J lost 3, with 9 bases in between. The CDR3 DNA is TGTGCCAGCAGTTTGAACGGTAACAATCAGCCCCAGCATTTT. Translating it yields CASSLNGNNQPQHF.

J is TRBJ2-1 and V is TRBV10-2; D is possibly TRBD2 (5 bases). Germline loops: CDR1 WSHSY, CDR2 SAAADI. V was trimmed by 6 bases and J by 4 bases, leaving 7 bases between them. This CDR3 spans 12 amino acids. The CDR3 DNA is TGCGCCAGCAGGGACTGGTACAATGAGCAGTTCTTC. It is translated as CASRDWYNEQFF.

The chain links TRBV4-1 to TRBJ2-2; no firm D call. V dropped 4 bases and J dropped 3 bases, with 9 bases sitting between them. The CDR3 totals 14 residues. Germline loops: CDR1 MGHRA, CDR2 YSYEKL. The CDR3 sequence: CASSPPRDTGELFF. In nucleotides, the CDR3 is TGCGCCAGCAGCCCCCCTCGGGACACCGGGGAGCTGTTTTTT.

This chain connects TRBV19 to TRBJ2-1; TRBD1 matches 7 bases. Losses at the gene ends were 3 bases for V and 4 bases for J; bases not matched to a gene: 6. CDR3 length: 15 residues. Germline V gene lookup returns CDR1 LNHDA and CDR2 SQIVND (reference sequence). CDR3 residues: CASSIQGGVYNEQFF. As DNA, the CDR3 is TGTGCCAGTAGTATTCAAGGGGGCGTATACAATGAGCAGTTCTTC. Drawing the rest from reference TRBV19 and TRBJ2-1, the complete variable domain is DGGITQSPKYLFRKEGQNVTLSCEQNLNHDAMYWYRQDPGQGLRLIYYSQIVNDFQKGDIAEGYSVSREKKESFPLTVTSAQKNPTAFYLCASSIQGGVYNEQFFGPGTRLTVL.